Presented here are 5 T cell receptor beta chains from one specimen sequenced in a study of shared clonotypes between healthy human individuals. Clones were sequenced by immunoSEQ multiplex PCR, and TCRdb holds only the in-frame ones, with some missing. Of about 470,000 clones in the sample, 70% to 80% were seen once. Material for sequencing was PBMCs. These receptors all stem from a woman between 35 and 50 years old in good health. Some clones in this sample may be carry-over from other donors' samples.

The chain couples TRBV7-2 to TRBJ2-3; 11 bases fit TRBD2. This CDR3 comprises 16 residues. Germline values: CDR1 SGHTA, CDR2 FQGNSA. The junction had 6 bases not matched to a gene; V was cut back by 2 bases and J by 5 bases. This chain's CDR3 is CASSLRLAGLEDTQYF. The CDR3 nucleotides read TGTGCCAGCAGCTTAAGACTAGCGGGATTGGAAGATACGCAGTATTTT.

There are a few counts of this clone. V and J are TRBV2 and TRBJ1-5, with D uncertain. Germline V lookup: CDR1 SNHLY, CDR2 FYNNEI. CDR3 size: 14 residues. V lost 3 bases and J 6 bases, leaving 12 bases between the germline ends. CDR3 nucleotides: TGTGCCAGCAGTGACCGGGTACGGACTCAGCCCCAGCATTTT. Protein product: CASSDRVRTQPQHF.

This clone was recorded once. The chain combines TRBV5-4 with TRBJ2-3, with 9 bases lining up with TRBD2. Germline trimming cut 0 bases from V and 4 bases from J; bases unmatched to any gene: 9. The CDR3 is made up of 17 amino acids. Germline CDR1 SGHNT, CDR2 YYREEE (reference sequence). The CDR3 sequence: CASSLALTSGEADTQYF. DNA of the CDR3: TGTGCCAGCAGCTTGGCCCTGACTAGCGGAGAGGCAGATACGCAGTATTTT.

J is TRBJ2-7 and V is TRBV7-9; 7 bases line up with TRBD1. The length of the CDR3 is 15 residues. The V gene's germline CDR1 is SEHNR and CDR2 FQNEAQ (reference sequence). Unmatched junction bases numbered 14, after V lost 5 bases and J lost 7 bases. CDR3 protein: CASSLWTGGSEEQYF. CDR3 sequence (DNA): TGTGCCAGCAGCCTGTGGACAGGAGGTTCGGAAGAGCAGTACTTC.

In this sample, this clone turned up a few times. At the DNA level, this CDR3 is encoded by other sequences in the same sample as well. The CDR3 loop reads CASSQDEGAGANVLTF. The DNA of the CDR3 is TGCGCCAGCAGCCAAGACGAGGGGGCTGGGGCCAACGTCCTGACTTTC. The chain couples TRBV4-1 to TRBJ2-6; TRBD1 is a possible D gene (6 bases). V dropped 0 bases and J dropped 2 bases, with 8 bases sitting between them. CDR3 length: 16 amino acids. Germline V gene sequence: CDR1 MGHRA, CDR2 YSYEKL.